The 21 T cell receptor beta chains in this list originate from one sample, sequenced in a study of technical replicates of blood from several donors. TCRdb keeps only in-frame clones here, not all; method: immunoSEQ multiplex PCR. The sample shows about 62,000 clones, approximately 89% of them seen only once. The sequenced material came from PBMCs. All receptors derive from a human donor in good health. Some clones in this sample may be carry-over from other donors' samples.

The CDR3 here is CASRKGAGALNTGELFF. The CDR3 nucleotides read TGTGCCAGCAGGAAAGGGGCGGGAGCCCTTAACACCGGGGAGCTGTTTTTT. The V gene is TRBV2, the J gene TRBJ2-2; 7 bases align to TRBD2. V dropped 6 bases and J dropped 2; count of bases not matched to a gene: 12. The germline CDR1 and CDR2 sequences are SNHLY and FYNNEI. This CDR3 has 17 residues.

The rearrangement uses TRBV27 and TRBJ2-1; tentative D call: TRBD2 (6 bases). V lost 5 bases, J lost 0 bases, and 11 bases lay in between. The CDR3 has 15 residues. CDR1 is MNHEY, CDR2 SMNVEV, per germline (reference sequence). The chain's CDR3 is CASSPGLPSYNEQFF. As DNA, the CDR3 is TGTGCCAGCAGTCCAGGACTACCCTCCTACAATGAGCAGTTCTTC.

The chain links TRBV18 to TRBJ2-1; 7 nucleotides line up with TRBD2. CDR1 and CDR2 (germline): KGHSH, LQKENI. This CDR3 has 14 residues. Trimming cost V 4 bases and J 9 bases; bases outside gene matches: 9. The CDR3 reads CASSLPSGGLEQFF. Here the CDR3 DNA reads TGTGCCAGCTCACTACCCTCGGGAGGCCTTGAGCAGTTCTTC.

This chain uses TRBV5-4 with TRBJ2-2; a weak D match, TRBD1 (6 bases). Germline CDR1 SGHNT, CDR2 YYREEE (reference sequence). V shed 2 bases and J shed 4 bases, with 9 bases lying between them. This CDR3 is built from 14 residues. Written as DNA, the CDR3 is TGTGCCAGCAGCTTCAGGGGTGGCACCGGGGAGCTGTTTTTT. As protein: CASSFRGGTGELFF.

The chain carries TRBV2 and TRBJ1-2; D call uncertain. The CDR3 sequence is 13 residues long. Germline CDR1 reads SNHLY; CDR2 reads FYNNEI. Trimming left V 9 bases short and J 2 bases short, with 13 bases between. The CDR3, as DNA: TGTGCCAGTCGTTCATACGGGAACTATGGCTACACCTTC. Its protein is CASRSYGNYGYTF.

This clone appeared once. The chain recombines TRBV5-1 with TRBJ1-1, with D possibly matching TRBD1 (6 bases). Looked up from germline, CDR1 is SGHRS and CDR2 is YFSETQ. The V end was cut by 4 bases, the J end by 1 base, with 17 bases between. The CDR3 extends over 16 amino acids. DNA for the CDR3: TGCGCCAGCAGCCCGAGGCCCTCAGGGGAGAACACTGAAGCTTTCTTT. Translated: CASSPRPSGENTEAFF.

V usage is TRBV11-1 and J usage is TRBJ2-1; no reliable D call. The CDR3 is 15 amino acids. V dropped 3 bases and J dropped 0 bases, with 9 bases sitting between them. Germline V gives CDR1 SGHAT, CDR2 FQDESV (reference sequence). The CDR3 coding sequence is TGTGCCAGCAGCTTCACTGTTGGCTCCTACAATGAGCAGTTCTTC. Amino acids: CASSFTVGSYNEQFF.

This chain uses TRBV19 with TRBJ2-5; 12 bases match TRBD2. The length of the CDR3 is 14 residues. J lost 10 bases, V lost 4 bases, and 7 bases had no gene match. The V gene's germline CDR1 is LNHDA and CDR2 SQIVND (reference sequence). The CDR3 DNA reads as TGTGCCAGTAGTAGAACTAGCGGGGGGTCGAACCAGTACTTC. Amino acid sequence: CASSRTSGGSNQYF.

J is TRBJ1-5 and V is TRBV6-1, with D uncertain. The V end was cut by 0 bases, the J end by 4 bases, with 10 bases between. CDR1 is MNHNS and CDR2 is SASEGT in the germline V gene. CDR3 length: 15 amino acids. CDR3 DNA: TGTGCCAGCAGTGAAGCGATGAGGCCAAATCAGCCCCAGCATTTT. It yields the protein CASSEAMRPNQPQHF.

V usage is TRBV2 and J usage is TRBJ2-3; 7 nucleotides match TRBD1. V trimming: 8 bases; J trimming: 6 bases; junction bases outside the gene matches: 11. The CDR3 is 14 amino acids. Germline V gene sequence: CDR1 SNHLY, CDR2 FYNNEI. The CDR3 spells CASSETGWGDTQYF. CDR3 coding DNA: TGTGCCAGCTCCGAGACAGGGTGGGGGGATACGCAGTATTTT.

The chain uses TRBV7-2 and TRBJ2-7; tentative D call: TRBD2 (6 bases). V lost 1 base, J lost 7 bases, and 11 bases lay in between. This CDR3 region has 13 residues. Germline CDR1 reads SGHTA; CDR2 reads FQGNSA. DNA for the CDR3: TGTGCCAGCAGCTTAGTAGTCGGGGGTGAGCAGTACTTC. It is translated as CASSLVVGGEQYF.

The V and J genes are TRBV6-4 and TRBJ2-3, with a weak D call TRBD2 (5 bases). The germline V gene encodes CDR1 MRHNA and CDR2 SNTAGT. Trimming pared 6 bases from V and 2 bases from J, leaving 9 bases between. CDR3 size: 13 residues. CDR3 in amino acids: CASRGRLTDTQYF. As DNA, the CDR3 is TGTGCCAGCAGAGGGAGACTCACAGATACGCAGTATTTT.

The CDR3, as DNA: TGCGCCAGCAGCCTCGGGACTCACACTGAAGCTTTCTTT. This gives the protein CASSLGTHTEAFF. This rearrangement joins TRBV5-1 to TRBJ1-1; D is perhaps TRBD1 (5 bases). The germline V and J ends were trimmed by 4 bases and 3 bases, with 10 bases remaining between them. The CDR3 runs 13 residues. Germline V gene data show CDR1 as SGHRS and CDR2 as YFSETQ. Using reference TRBV5-1 and TRBJ1-1 for the parts outside the CDR3, the full variable domain is KAGVTQTPRYLIKTRGQQVTLSCSPISGHRSVSWYQQTPGQGLQFLFEYFSETQRNKGNFPGRFSGRQFSNSRSEMNVSTLELGDSALYLCASSLGTHTEAFFGQGTRLTVV.

V usage is TRBV15 and J usage is TRBJ2-7, with D tentatively TRBD1 (5 bases). V lost 0 bases to trimming and J lost 9 bases, with 18 bases between them. CDR3 length: 15 amino acids. Germline lookup yields CDR1 LNHNV and CDR2 YYDKDF (reference sequence). DNA of the CDR3: TGTGCCACCAGCAGAGATCAGGGCCAGGTGGAGCGGCAGTACTTC. Its translation is CATSRDQGQVERQYF.

This sequence joins TRBV7-3 and TRBJ2-2, with a possible D match to TRBD2 (6 bases). V gave up 8 bases and J gave up 4 bases, with 17 bases separating them. Germline CDR1 is SGHTA and CDR2 is FQGTGA. The CDR3 contains 15 residues. The CDR3 DNA reads as TGTGCCAGCCAAAAGGGCGGGGCGGGCACCGGGGAGCTGTTTTTT. This translates into CASQKGGAGTGELFF.

The chain carries TRBV7-9 and TRBJ1-5; possibly TRBD1 for D (6 bases). This CDR3 comprises 15 residues. The germline V gene encodes CDR1 SEHNR and CDR2 FQNEAQ (reference sequence). Trimming shortened V by 5 bases and J by 4 bases, and 15 bases separated the two germline ends. CDR3 nucleotide sequence: TGTGCCAGCAGCCCCCGAGGGGGGGAGAATCAGCCCCAGCATTTT. Translated, it gives CASSPRGGENQPQHF.

The chain links TRBV11-1 to TRBJ2-2; D ambiguous. Germline CDR1 reads SGHAT; CDR2 reads FQDESV (reference sequence). The CDR3 is 13 amino acids. V gave up 2 bases and J gave up 8 bases, with 9 bases separating them. The CDR3 DNA reads TGTGCCAGCAGCTTATACCAGGCAGGGGAGCTGTTTTTT. It codes for CASSLYQAGELFF.

This clone was detected once. The V call is TRBV4-3, the J call TRBJ1-5, with a possible D match to TRBD1 (6 bases). Germline V CDR1 and CDR2: LGHNA, YSLEER. Trimming removed 1 base from V and 5 bases from J, with 6 bases in between. The CDR3 runs to 13 residues. CDR3 coding DNA: TGCGCCAGCAGCCAAGCAGGGGATCAGCCCCAGCATTTT. It translates to CASSQAGDQPQHF.

This chain joins TRBV7-3 and TRBJ2-2; D is possibly TRBD2 (6 bases). Trimming pared 4 bases from V and 6 bases from J, leaving 15 bases between. The CDR3 extends over 15 amino acids. CDR1 is SGHTA and CDR2 is FQGTGA in the germline V gene. The DNA for the CDR3 is TGTGCCAGCAGCTCTGTCGTTGGAGGGTCCGGGGAGCTGTTTTTT. It yields the protein CASSSVVGGSGELFF.

The V gene is TRBV11-2, the J gene TRBJ2-2; 14 nucleotides agree with TRBD2. The germline gives CDR1 SGHAT, CDR2 FQNNGV. After removal of 6 bases from V and 7 bases from J, the junction contained 4 bases not matched to a gene. The CDR3 totals 15 residues. CDR3: CASSSTSGRGGELFF. The CDR3 DNA reads as TGTGCCAGCAGTTCGACTAGCGGGAGGGGCGGGGAGCTGTTTTTT.

The CDR3 sequence: CASSLGSGGFSYNEQFF. CDR3 DNA: TGCGCCAGCAGCTTGGGTAGCGGGGGGTTCTCCTACAATGAGCAGTTCTTC. V gene TRBV5-1 combines with J gene TRBJ2-1; 10 positions agree with TRBD2. V trimming: 0 bases; J trimming: 0 bases; junction bases outside the gene matches: 3. This CDR3 has 17 residues. Germline V CDR1 and CDR2: SGHRS, YFSETQ.